A selection of T cell receptor beta chains follows, all from one sample in a study of Ad26.COV2.S vaccination and SARS-CoV-2 variants. Clones were read by immunoSEQ multiplex PCR, and TCRdb kept only the in-frame ones, dropping some. The sample shows hundreds of thousands of clones, 75% to 90% of them seen only once. The sequencing used peripheral blood, collected in a trial of Ad26.COV2.S vaccine versus placebo. The receptors were sampled from a person aged 18-60 years who received the Ad26.COV2.S COVID-19 vaccine or a placebo. The CDR3 runs from the conserved cysteine through the conserved F or W. D genes are given only for firm matches.

TRBJ1-1,-,TRBV5-1,CASSLREGSGTEAFF
TRBJ2-3,-,TRBV6-4,CASSDGLKSDTQYF
TRBJ2-1,TRBD2,TRBV6-5,CASRPQAGAYNEQFF
TRBJ1-2,-,TRBV3-1/TRBV3-2,CASSQEVAVSYGYTF
TRBJ2-1,-,TRBV4-3,CASSQEGGGIYNEQFF
TRBJ1-3,TRBD1,TRBV28,CASSSSGQASGNTIYF
TRBJ1-4,TRBD1,TRBV28,CASSLPVGQGKEKLFF
TRBJ2-5,-,TRBV11-1,CASSKDRLEETQYF
TRBJ2-3,-,TRBV19,CASSIDLASGDTQYF
TRBJ1-4,-,TRBV18,CASSPLATNEKLFF
TRBJ1-5,-,TRBV28,CASRTPGPDQPQHF
TRBJ2-4,-,TRBV3-1/TRBV3-2,CASSQGLAKNIQYF
TRBJ1-1,-,TRBV11-1,CASSTLGAEAFF
TRBJ1-1,-,TRBV9,CASSAGGENTEAFF
TRBJ1-5,TRBD1,TRBV10-2,CASMPGQGTYSNQPQHF
TRBJ2-1,-,TRBV28,CASSLLQGSSYNEQFF
TRBJ2-5,-,TRBV28,CASNSRGGGRETQYF
TRBJ1-2,-,TRBV19,CASSTDRRSYGYTF
TRBJ2-2,-,TRBV9,CASSPVGALTGELFF
TRBJ2-7,TRBD2,TRBV6-5,CASSIAGGGYEQYF
TRBJ2-6,-,TRBV28,CASGMGGSGANVLTF
TRBJ2-5,-,TRBV4-1,CASSPREGEETQYF